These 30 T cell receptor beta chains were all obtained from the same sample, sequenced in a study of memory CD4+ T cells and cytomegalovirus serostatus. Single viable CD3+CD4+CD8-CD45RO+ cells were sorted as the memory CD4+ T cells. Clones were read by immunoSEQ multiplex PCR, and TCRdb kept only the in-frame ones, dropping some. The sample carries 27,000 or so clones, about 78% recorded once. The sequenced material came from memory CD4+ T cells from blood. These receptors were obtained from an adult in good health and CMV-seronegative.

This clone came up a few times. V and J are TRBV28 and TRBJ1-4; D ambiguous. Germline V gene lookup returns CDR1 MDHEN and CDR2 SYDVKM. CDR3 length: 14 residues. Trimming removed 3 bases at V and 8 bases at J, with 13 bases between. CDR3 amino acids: CASSLARPGEKLFF. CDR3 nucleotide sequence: TGTGCCAGCAGTTTGGCCAGGCCGGGAGAAAAACTGTTTTTT.

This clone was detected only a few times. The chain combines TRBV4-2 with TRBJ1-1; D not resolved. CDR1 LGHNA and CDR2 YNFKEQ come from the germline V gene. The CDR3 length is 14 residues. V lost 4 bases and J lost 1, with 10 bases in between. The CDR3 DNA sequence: TGTGCCAGCAGCCTCTCACAGTGGAACACTGAAGCTTTCTTT. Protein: CASSLSQWNTEAFF.

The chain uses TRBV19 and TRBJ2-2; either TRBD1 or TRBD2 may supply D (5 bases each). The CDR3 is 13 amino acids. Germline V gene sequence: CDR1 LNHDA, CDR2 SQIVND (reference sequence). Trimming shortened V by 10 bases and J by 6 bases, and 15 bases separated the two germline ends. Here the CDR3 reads CATQRGRAGELFF. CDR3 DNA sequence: TGTGCCACCCAGAGGGGTCGGGCCGGGGAGCTGTTTTTT.

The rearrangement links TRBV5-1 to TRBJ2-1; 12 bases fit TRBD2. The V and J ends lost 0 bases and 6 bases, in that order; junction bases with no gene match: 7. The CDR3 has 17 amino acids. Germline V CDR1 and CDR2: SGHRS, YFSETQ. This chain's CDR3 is CASSLGPLAGGRNEQFF. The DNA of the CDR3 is TGCGCCAGCAGCTTGGGCCCACTAGCGGGGGGCCGCAATGAGCAGTTCTTC.

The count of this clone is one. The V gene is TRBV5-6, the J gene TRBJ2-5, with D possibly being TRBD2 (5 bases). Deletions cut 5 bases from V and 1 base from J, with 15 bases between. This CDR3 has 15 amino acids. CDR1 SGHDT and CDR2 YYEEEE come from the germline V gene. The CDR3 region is CASRGRRTVQETQYF. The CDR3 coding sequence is TGTGCCAGCAGAGGGCGGAGGACTGTCCAAGAGACCCAGTACTTC.

The CDR3 spells CASSLQGSGTEAFF. In nucleotides, the CDR3 is TGCGCCAGCAGCTTACAGGGTTCGGGCACTGAAGCTTTCTTT. The V call is TRBV5-1, the J call TRBJ1-1; weak D call: TRBD1 (6 bases). Per the germline V gene, CDR1 is SGHRS and CDR2 is YFSETQ. The length of the CDR3 is 14 residues. The V end was cut by 2 bases, the J end by 4 bases, with 12 bases between.

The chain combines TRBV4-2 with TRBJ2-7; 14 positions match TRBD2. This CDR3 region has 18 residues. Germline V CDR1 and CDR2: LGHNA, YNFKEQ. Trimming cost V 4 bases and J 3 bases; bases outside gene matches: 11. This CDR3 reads CASSPWTSGGPIRYEQYF. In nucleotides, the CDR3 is TGTGCCAGCAGCCCCTGGACTAGCGGGGGGCCTATCCGCTACGAGCAGTACTTC.

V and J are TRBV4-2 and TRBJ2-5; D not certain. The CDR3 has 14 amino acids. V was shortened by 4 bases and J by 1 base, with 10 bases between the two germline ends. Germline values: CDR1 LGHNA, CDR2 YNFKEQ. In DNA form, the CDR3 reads TGTGCCAGCAGCCTCGACACCTCCCAAGAGACCCAGTACTTC. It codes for CASSLDTSQETQYF.

The CDR3 DNA reads as TGTGCCAGCACATACCTATCTGAAAAACTGTTTTTT. Amino acid sequence: CASTYLSEKLFF. This chain links TRBV6-1 with TRBJ1-4; D is unclear. Germline V gene sequence: CDR1 MNHNS, CDR2 SASEGT. V lost 7 bases, J lost 7 bases, and 10 bases lay in between. The CDR3 runs to 12 residues.

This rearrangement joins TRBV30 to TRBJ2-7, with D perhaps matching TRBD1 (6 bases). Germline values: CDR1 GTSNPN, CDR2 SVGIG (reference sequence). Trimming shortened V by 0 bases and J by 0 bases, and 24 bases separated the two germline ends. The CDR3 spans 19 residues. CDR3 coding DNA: TGTGCCTGGAGTGTATCGCGAACAGGGAGAGACCCTACCTCCTACGAGCAGTACTTC. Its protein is CAWSVSRTGRDPTSYEQYF.

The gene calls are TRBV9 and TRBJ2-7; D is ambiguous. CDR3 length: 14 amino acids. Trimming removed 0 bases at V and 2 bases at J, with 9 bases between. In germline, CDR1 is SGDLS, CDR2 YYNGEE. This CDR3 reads CASSVAQDPYEQYF. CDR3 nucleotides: TGTGCCAGCAGCGTAGCGCAGGATCCCTACGAGCAGTACTTC.

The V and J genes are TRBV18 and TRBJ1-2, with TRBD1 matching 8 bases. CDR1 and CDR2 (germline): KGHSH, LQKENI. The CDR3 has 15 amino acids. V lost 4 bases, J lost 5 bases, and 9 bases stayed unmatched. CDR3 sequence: CASSLETGVVYGYTF. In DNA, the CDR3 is TGTGCCAGCTCACTAGAGACAGGGGTGGTGTATGGCTACACCTTC.

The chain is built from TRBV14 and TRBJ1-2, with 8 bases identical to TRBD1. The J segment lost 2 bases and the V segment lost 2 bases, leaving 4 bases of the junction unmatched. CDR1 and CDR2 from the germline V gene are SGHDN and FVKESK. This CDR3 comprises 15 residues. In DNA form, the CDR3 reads TGTGCCAGCAGCCAAATATCAGGGGGCAACTATGGCTACACCTTC. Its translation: CASSQISGGNYGYTF.

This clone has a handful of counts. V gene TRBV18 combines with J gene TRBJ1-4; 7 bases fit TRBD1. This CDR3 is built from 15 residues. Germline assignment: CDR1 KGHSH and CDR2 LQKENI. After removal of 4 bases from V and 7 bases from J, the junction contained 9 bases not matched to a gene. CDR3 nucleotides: TGTGCCAGCTCACGAAACAGGGGTTTTGCTGAAAAACTGTTTTTT. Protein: CASSRNRGFAEKLFF.

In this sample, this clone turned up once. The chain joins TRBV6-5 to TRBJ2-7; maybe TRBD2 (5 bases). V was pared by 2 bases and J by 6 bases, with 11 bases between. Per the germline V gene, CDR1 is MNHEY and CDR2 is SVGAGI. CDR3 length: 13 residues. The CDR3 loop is CASSYGGSGEQYF. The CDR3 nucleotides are TGTGCCAGCAGTTACGGAGGAAGCGGCGAGCAGTACTTC.

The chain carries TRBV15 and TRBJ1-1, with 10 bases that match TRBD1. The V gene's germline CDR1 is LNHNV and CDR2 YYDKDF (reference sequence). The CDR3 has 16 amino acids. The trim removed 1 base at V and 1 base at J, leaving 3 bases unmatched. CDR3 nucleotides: TGTGCCACCAGCAGAGCCGGGGACAGGGGGAACACTGAAGCTTTCTTT. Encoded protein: CATSRAGDRGNTEAFF.

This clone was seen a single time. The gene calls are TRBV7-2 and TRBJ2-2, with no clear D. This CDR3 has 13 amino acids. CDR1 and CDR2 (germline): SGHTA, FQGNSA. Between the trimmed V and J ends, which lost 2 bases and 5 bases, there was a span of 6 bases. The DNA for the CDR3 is TGTGCCAGCAGCTTATTCGAAACCGGGGAGCTGTTTTTT. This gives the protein CASSLFETGELFF.

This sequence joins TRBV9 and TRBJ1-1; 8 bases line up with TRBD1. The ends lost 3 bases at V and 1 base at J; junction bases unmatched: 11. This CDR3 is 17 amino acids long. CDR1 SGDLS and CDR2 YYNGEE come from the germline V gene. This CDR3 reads CASSAPPRGTGNTEAFF. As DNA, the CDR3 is TGTGCCAGCAGCGCCCCACCGAGGGGGACAGGGAACACTGAAGCTTTCTTT.

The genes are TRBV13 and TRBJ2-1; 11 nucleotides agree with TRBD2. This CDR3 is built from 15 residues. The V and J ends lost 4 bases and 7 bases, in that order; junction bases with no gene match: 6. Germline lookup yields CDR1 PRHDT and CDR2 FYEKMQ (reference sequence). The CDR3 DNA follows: TGTGCCAGCAGCTCCACTAGCGGGAGTAGAAATGAGCAGTTCTTC. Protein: CASSSTSGSRNEQFF.

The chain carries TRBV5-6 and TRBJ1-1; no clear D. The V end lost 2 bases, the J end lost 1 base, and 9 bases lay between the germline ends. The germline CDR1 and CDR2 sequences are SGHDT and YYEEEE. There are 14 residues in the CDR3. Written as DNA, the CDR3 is TGTGCCAGCAGCTTCCGGGCCGGGAACACTGAAGCTTTCTTT. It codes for CASSFRAGNTEAFF.

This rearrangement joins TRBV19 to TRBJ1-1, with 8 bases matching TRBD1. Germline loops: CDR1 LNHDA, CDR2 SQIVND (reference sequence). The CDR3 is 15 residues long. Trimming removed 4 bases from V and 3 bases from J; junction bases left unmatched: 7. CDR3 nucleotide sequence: TGTGCCAGTAGTAATGGACAGGGTTTCTACACTGAAGCTTTCTTT. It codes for CASSNGQGFYTEAFF.

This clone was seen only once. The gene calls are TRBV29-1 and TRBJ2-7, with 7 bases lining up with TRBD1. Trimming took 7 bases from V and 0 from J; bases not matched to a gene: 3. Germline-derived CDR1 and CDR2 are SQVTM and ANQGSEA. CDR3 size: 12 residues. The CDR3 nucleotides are TGCAGCGGAGGACAGGTCTCCTACGAGCAGTACTTC. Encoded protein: CSGGQVSYEQYF.

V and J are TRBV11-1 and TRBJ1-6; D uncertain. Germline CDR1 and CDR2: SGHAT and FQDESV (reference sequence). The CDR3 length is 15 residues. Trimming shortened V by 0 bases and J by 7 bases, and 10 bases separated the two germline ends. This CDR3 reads CASSLAYRGNSPLHF. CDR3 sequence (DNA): TGTGCCAGCAGCTTAGCCTATAGAGGAAATTCACCCCTCCACTTT. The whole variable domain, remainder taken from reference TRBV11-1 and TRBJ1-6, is EAEVAQSPRYKITEKSQAVAFWCDPISGHATLYWYRQILGQGPELLVQFQDESVVDDSQLPKDRFSAERLKGVDSTLKIQPAELGDSAMYLCASSLAYRGNSPLHFGNGTRLTVT.

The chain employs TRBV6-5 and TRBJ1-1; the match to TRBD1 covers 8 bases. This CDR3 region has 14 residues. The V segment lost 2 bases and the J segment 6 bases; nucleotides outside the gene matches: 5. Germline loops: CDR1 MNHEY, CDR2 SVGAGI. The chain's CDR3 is CASSYTGGVSEAFF. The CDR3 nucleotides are TGTGCCAGCAGTTACACAGGGGGAGTGTCTGAAGCTTTCTTT.

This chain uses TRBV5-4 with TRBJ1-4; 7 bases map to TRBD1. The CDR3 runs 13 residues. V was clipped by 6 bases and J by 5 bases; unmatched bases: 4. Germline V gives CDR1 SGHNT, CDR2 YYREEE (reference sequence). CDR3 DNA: TGTGCCAGCAACAGACAGGGAAATGAAAAACTGTTTTTT. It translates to CASNRQGNEKLFF. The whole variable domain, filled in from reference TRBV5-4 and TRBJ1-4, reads ETGVTQSPTHLIKTRGQQVTLRCSSQSGHNTVSWYQQALGQGPQFIFQYYREEENGRGNFPPRFSGLQFPNYSSELNVNALELDDSALYLCASNRQGNEKLFFGSGTQLSVL.

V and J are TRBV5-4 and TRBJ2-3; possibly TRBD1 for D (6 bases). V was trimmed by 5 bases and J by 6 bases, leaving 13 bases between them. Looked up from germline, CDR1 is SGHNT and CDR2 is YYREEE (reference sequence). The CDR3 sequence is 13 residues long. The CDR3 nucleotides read TGTGCCAGCAGGTCACAGGGATCCGATACGCAGTATTTT. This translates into CASRSQGSDTQYF.

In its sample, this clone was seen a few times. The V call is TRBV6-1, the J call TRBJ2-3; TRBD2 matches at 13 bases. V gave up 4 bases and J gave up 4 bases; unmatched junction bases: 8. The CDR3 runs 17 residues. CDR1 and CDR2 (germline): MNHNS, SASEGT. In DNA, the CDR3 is TGTGCCAGCAGTGGAGGCACTAGCGGGAGGGCCTCAGATACGCAGTATTTT. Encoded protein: CASSGGTSGRASDTQYF.

The CDR3 spells CAISESLGTGQGLNIQYF. The CDR3 nucleotides are TGTGCCATCAGTGAGTCCTTGGGGACAGGTCAGGGATTGAACATTCAGTACTTC. The chain links TRBV10-3 to TRBJ2-4; TRBD1 matches at 8 bases. The CDR3 contains 18 residues. CDR1 and CDR2 from the germline V gene are ENHRY and SYGVKD. V gave up 0 bases and J gave up 7 bases; unmatched junction bases: 14.

CDR3 amino acids: CASSVATGGITQYF. CDR3 bases: TGTGCCAGCAGCGTAGCTACCGGGGGGATTACGCAGTATTTT. The rearrangement links TRBV9 to TRBJ2-3; 7 nucleotides line up with TRBD2. Germline lookup yields CDR1 SGDLS and CDR2 YYNGEE. The CDR3 runs to 14 residues. Unmatched junction bases numbered 6, after V lost 0 bases and J lost 8 bases.

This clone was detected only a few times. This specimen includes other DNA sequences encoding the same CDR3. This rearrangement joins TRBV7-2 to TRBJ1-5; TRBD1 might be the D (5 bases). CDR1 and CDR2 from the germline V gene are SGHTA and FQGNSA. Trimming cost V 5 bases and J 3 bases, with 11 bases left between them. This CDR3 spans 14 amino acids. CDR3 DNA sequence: TGTGCCAGCAGCCTCGACAGTTCCAATCAGCCCCAGCATTTT. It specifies CASSLDSSNQPQHF.